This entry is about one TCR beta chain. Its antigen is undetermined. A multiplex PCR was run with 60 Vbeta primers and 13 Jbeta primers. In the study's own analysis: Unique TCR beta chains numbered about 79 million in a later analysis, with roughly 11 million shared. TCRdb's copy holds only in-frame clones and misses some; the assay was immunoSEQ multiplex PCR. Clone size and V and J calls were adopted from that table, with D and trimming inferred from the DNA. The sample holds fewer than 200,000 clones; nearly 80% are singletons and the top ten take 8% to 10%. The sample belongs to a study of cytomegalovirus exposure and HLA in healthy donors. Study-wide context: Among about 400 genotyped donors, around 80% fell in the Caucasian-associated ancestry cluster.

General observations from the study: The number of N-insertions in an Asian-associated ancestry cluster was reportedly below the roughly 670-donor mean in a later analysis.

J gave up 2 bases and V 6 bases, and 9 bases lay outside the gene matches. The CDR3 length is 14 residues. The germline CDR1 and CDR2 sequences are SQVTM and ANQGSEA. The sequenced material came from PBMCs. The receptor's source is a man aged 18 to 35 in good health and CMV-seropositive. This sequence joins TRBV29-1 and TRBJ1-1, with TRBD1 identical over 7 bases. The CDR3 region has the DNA TGCAGCGTCTTTATGGGACAGATAAACACTGAAGCTTTCTTT. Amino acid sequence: CSVFMGQINTEAFF.